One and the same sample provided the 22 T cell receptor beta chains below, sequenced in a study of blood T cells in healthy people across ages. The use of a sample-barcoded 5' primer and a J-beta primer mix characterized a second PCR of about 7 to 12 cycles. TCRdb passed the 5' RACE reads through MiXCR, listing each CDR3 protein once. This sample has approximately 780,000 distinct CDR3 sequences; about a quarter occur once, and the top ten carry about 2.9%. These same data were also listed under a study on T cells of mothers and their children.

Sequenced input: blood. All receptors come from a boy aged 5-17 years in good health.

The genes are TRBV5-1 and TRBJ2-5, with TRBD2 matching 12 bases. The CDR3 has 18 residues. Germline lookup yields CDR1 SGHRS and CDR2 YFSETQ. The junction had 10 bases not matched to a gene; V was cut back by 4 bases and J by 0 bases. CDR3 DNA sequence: TGCGCCAGCAGCACCTCACTAGCGGGGGGCAACTACCAAGAGACCCAGTACTTC. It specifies CASSTSLAGGNYQETQYF.

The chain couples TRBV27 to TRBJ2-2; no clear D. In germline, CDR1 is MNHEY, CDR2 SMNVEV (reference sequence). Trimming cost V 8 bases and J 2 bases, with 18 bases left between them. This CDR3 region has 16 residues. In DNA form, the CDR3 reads TGTGCCAGCGCCCGTCTCGGGTTTGCTAACACCGGGGAGCTGTTTTTT. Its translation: CASARLGFANTGELFF.

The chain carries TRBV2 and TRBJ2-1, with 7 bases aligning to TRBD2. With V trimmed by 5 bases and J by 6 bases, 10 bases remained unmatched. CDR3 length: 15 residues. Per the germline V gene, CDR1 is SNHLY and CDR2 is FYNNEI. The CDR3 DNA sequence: TGTGCCAGCAGTAATGGGGGGGAACTTGTCAATGAGCAGTTCTTC. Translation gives CASSNGGELVNEQFF. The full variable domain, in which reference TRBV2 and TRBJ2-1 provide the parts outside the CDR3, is EPEVTQTPSHQVTQMGQEVILRCVPISNHLYFYWYRQILGQKVEFLVSFYNNEISEKSEIFDDQFSVERPDGSNFTLKIRSTKLEDSAMYFCASSNGGELVNEQFFGPGTRLTVL.

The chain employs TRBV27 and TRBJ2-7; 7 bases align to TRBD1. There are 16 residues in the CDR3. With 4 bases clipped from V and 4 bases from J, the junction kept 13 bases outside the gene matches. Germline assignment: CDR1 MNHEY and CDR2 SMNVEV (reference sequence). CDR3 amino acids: CASSSIAGTDFYEQYF. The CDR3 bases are TGTGCCAGCAGTTCAATCGCCGGGACAGATTTTTACGAGCAGTACTTC.

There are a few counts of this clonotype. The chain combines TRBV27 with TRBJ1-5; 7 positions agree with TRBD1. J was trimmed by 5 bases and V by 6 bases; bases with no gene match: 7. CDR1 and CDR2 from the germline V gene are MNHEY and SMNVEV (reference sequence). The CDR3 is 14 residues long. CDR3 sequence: CASSRGDRYQPQHF. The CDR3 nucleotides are TGTGCCAGCAGCCGTGGGGACAGATATCAGCCCCAGCATTTT.

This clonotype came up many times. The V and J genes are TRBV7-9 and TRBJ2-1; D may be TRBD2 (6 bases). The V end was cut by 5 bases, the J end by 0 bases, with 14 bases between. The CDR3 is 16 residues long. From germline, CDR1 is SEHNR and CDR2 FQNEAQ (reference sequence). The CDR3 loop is CASSPGGLSSYNEQFF. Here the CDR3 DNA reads TGTGCCAGCAGCCCCGGGGGTTTGAGCTCCTACAATGAGCAGTTCTTC.

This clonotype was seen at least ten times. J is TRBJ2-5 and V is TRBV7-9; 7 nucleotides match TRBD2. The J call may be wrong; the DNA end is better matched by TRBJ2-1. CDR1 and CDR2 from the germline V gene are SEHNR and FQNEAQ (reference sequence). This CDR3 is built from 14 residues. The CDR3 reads CASSLDGGGSEQFF. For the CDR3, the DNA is TGTGCCAGCAGCTTAGATGGCGGGGGAAGTGAGCAGTTCTTC.

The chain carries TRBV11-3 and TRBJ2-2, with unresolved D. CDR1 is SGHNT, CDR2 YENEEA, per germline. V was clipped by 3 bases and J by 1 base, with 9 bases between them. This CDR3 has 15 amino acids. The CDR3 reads CASSLASLNTGELFF. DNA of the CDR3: TGTGCCAGCAGCTTGGCGTCATTGAACACCGGGGAGCTGTTTTTT.

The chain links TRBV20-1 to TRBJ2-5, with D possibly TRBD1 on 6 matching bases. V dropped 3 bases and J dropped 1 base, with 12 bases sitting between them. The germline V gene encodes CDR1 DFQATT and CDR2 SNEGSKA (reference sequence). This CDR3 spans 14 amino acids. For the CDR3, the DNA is TGCAGTGCTAGGGGAGACAGGTCCCAAGAGACCCAGTACTTC. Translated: CSARGDRSQETQYF.

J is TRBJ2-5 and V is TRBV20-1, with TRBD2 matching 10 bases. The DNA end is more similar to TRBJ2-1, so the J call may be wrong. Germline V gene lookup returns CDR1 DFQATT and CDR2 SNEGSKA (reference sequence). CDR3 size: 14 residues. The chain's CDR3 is CSASAGGPCNEQFF. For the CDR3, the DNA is TGCAGTGCTTCAGCGGGGGGGCCCTGCAATGAGCAGTTCTTC.

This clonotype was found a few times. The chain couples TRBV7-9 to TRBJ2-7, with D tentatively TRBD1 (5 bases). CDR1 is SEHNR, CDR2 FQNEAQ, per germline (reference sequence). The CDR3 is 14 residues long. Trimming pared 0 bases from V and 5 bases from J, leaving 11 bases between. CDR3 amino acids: CASSLAREFHEQYF. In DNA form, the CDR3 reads TGTGCCAGCAGCTTAGCCAGGGAATTCCACGAGCAGTACTTC.

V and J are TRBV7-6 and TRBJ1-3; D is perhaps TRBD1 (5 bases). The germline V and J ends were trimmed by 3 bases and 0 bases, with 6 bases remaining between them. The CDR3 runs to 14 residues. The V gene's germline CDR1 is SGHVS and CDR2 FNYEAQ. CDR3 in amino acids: CASSLDISGNTIYF. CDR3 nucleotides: TGTGCCAGCAGCTTGGACATCTCTGGAAACACCATATATTTT. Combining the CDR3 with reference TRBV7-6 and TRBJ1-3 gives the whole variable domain GAGVSQSPRYKVTKRGQDVALRCDPISGHVSLYWYRQALGQGPEFLTYFNYEAQQDKSGLPNDRFSAERPEGSISTLTIQRTEQRDSAMYRCASSLDISGNTIYFGEGSWLTVV.

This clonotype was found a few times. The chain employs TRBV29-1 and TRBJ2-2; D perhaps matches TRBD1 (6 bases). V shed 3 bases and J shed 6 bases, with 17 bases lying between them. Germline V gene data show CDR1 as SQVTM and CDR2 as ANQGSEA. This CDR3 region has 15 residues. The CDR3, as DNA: TGCAGCGTTGACCCGGCAGGGGATAATTCCGGGGAGCTGTTTTTT. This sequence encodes CSVDPAGDNSGELFF.

CDR3 sequence reads: CATREASGAADTQYF. CDR3 in DNA: TGCGCCACCCGGGAGGCTAGCGGGGCGGCAGATACGCAGTATTTT. The chain carries TRBV10-2 and TRBJ2-3; 9 bases are a match to TRBD2. The germline V gene encodes CDR1 WSHSY and CDR2 SAAADI. J gave up 4 bases and V 10 bases, and 12 bases lay outside the gene matches. The CDR3 has 15 residues.

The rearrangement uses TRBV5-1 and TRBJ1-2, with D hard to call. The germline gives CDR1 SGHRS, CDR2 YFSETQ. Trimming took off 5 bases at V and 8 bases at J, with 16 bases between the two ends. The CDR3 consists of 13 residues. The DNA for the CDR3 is TGCGCCAGCAGGGAAACGGATGTGGCGGGCTACACCTTC. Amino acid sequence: CASRETDVAGYTF.

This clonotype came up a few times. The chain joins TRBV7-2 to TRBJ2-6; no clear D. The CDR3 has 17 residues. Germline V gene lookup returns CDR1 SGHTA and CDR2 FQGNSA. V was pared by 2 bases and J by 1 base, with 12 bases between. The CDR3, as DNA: TGTGCCAGCAGCTTAAACGCAGTCATATCTGGGGCCAACGTCCTGACTTTC. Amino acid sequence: CASSLNAVISGANVLTF.

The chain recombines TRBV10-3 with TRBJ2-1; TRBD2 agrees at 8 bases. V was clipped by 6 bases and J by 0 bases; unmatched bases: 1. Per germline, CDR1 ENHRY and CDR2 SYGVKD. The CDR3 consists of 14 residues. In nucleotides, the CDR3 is TGTGCCATCAGAAGCGGGAGCTCCTACAATGAGCAGTTCTTC. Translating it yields CAIRSGSSYNEQFF.

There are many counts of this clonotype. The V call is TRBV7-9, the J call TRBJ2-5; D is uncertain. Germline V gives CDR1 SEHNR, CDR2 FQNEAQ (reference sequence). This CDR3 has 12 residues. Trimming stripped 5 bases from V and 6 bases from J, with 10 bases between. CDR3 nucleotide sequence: TGTGCCAGCAGCCCCGAAACGAAGACCCAGTACTTC. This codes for CASSPETKTQYF.

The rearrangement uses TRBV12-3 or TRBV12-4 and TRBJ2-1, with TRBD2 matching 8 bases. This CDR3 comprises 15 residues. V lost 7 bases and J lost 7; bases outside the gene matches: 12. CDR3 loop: CASTFGLARYNEQFF. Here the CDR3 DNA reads TGTGCCAGCACCTTCGGACTAGCTCGCTATAATGAGCAGTTCTTC.

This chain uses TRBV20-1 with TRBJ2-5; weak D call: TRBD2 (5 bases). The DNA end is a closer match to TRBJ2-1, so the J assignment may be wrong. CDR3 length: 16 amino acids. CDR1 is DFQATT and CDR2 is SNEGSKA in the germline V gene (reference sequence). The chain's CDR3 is CSAREWRASTYNEQFF. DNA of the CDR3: TGCAGTGCTAGAGAATGGCGGGCGTCCACCTACAATGAGCAGTTCTTC.

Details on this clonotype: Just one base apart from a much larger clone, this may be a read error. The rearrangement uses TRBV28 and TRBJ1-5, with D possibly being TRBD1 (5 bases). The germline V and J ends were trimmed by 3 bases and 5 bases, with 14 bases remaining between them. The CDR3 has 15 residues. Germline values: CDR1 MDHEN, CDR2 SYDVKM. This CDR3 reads CASSFTGLGDQPQHF. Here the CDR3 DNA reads TGTGCCAGCAGTTTCACGGGGCTGGGGGATCAGCCCCAGCATTTT.

The CDR3 DNA reads as TGCAGTGCTAGTACAACTAGCGGGGGTAAGACCCAGTACTTC. Its protein is CSASTTSGGKTQYF. This chain joins TRBV20-1 and TRBJ2-5, with 11 bases lining up with TRBD2. The germline gives CDR1 DFQATT, CDR2 SNEGSKA (reference sequence). V shed 3 bases and J 6 bases; nucleotides not matched to a gene: 6. The CDR3 has 14 amino acids.